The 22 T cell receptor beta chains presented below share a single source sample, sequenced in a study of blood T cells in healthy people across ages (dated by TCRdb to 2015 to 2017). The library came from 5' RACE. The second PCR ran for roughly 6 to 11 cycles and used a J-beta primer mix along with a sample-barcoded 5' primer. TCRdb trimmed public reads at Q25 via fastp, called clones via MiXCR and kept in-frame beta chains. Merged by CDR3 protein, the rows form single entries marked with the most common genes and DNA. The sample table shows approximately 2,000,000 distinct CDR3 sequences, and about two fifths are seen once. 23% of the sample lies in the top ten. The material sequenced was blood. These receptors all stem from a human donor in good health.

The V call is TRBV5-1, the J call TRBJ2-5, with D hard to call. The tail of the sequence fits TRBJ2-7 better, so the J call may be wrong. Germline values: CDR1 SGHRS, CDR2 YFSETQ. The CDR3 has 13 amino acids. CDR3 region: CASSIGLTYEQYF. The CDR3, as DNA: TGCGCCAGCAGCATAGGTTTAACCTACGAGCAGTACTTC.

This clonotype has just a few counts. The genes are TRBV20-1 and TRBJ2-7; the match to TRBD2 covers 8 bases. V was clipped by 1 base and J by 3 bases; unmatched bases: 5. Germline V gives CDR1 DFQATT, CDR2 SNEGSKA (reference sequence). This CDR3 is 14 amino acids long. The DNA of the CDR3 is TGCAGTGCTAGAGGGCGGGGGGTCCTCTACGAGCAGTACTTC. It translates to CSARGRGVLYEQYF.

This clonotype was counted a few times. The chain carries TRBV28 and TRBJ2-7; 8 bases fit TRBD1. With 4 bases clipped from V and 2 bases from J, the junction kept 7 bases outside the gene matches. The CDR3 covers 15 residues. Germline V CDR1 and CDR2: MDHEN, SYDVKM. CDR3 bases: TGTGCCAGCAGTTCCCCCAGGACAGGGACCTACGAGCAGTACTTC. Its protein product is CASSSPRTGTYEQYF.

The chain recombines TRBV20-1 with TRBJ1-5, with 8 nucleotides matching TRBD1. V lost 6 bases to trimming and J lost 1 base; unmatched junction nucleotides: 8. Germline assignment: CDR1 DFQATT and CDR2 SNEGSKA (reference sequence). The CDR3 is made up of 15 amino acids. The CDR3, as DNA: TGCAGTGCACCTGGACAGGGTTCGAGCAATCAGCCCCAGCATTTT. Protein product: CSAPGQGSSNQPQHF.

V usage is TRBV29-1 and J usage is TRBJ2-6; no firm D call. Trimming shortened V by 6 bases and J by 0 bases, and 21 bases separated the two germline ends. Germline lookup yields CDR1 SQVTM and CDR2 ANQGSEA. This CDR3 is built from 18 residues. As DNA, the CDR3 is TGCAGCGTCGTGACTTCCGGAGACCCTCACTCTGGGGCCAACGTCCTGACTTTC. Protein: CSVVTSGDPHSGANVLTF.

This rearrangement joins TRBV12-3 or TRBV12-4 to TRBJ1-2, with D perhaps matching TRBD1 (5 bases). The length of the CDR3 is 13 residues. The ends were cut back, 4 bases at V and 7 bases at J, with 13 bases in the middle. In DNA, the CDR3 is TGTGCCAGCAGTTCCGGGACTTATGCTGGCTACACCTTC. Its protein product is CASSSGTYAGYTF.

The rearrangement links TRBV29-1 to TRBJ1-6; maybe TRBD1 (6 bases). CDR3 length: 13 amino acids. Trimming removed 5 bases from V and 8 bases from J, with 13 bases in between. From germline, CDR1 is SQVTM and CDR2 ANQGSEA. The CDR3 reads CSVHGGGDSPLHF. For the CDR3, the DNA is TGCAGCGTTCATGGCGGGGGCGATTCACCCCTCCACTTT. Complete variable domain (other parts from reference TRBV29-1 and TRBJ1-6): SAVISQKPSRDICQRGTSLTIQCQVDSQVTMMFWYRQQPGQSLTLIATANQGSEATYESGFVIDKFPISRPNLTFSTLTVSNMSPEDSSIYLCSVHGGGDSPLHFGNGTRLTVT.

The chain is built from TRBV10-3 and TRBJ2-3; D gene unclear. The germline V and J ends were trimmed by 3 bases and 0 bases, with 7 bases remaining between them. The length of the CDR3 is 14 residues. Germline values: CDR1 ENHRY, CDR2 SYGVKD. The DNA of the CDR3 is TGTGCCATCAGTGACCGAGACAGCACAGATACGCAGTATTTT. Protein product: CAISDRDSTDTQYF.

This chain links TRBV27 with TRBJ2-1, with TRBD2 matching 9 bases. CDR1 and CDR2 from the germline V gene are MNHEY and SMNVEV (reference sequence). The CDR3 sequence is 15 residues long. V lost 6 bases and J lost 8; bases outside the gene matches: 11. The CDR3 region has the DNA TGTGCCAGCAGCTTGGTAGCGGGGGCCCTCCATGAGCAGTTCTTC. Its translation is CASSLVAGALHEQFF.

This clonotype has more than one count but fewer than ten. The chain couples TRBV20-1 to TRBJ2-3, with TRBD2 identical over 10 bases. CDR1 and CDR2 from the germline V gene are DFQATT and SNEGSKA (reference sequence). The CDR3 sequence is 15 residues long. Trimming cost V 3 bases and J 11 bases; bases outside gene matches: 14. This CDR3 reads CSASRTSGGPSRQYF. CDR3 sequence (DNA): TGCAGTGCTAGTAGGACTAGCGGTGGGCCGAGTCGGCAGTATTTT.

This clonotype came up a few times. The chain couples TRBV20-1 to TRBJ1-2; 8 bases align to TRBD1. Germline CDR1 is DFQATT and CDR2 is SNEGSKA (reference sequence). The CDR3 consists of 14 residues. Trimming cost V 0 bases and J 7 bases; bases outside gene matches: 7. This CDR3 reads CSARDFRGLGGYTF. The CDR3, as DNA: TGCAGTGCTAGAGACTTCAGGGGGCTGGGTGGCTACACCTTC.

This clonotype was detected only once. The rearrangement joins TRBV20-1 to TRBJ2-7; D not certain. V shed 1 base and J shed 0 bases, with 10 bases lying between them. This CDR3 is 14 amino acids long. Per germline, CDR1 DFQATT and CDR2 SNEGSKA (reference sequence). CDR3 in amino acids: CSARGGEDSYEQYF. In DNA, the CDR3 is TGCAGTGCTAGAGGCGGAGAGGACTCCTACGAGCAGTACTTC.

CDR3: CASIGGLEQYF. The CDR3 DNA reads TGTGCCAGCATAGGGGGCCTGGAGCAGTACTTC. This chain connects TRBV6-1 to TRBJ2-7; 7 bases line up with TRBD1. The CDR3 runs 11 residues. With V trimmed by 7 bases and J by 7 bases, 4 bases remained unmatched. Germline V gene lookup returns CDR1 MNHNS and CDR2 SASEGT.

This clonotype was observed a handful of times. CDR3 in amino acids: CASNTVGGDPTDTQYF. The DNA of the CDR3 is TGTGCCAGCAACACAGTTGGGGGGGACCCCACAGATACGCAGTATTTT. The rearrangement links TRBV28 to TRBJ2-3; the match to TRBD2 covers 7 bases. The CDR3 extends over 16 amino acids. Per germline, CDR1 MDHEN and CDR2 SYDVKM. Trimming removed 7 bases from V and 2 bases from J; junction bases left unmatched: 12.

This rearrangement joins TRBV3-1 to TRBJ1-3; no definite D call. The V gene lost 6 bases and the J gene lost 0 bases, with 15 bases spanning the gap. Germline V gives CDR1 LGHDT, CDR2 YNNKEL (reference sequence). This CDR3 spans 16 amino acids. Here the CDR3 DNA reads TGTGCCAGCAGTCTTTGGACCGATTCCTCTGGAAACACCATATATTTT. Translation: CASSLWTDSSGNTIYF.

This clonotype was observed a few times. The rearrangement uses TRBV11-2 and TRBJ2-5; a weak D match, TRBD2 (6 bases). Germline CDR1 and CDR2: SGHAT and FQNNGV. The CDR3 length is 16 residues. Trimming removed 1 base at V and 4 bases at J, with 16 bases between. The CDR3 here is CASSLASGGRGETQYF. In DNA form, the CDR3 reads TGTGCCAGCAGCTTAGCCTCCGGGGGAAGGGGAGAGACCCAGTACTTC.

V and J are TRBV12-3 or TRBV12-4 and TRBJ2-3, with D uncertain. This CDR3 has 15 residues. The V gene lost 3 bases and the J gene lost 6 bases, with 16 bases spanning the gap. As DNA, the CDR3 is TGTGCCAGCAGTTTCGTACTCCGAGCAACTGATACGCAGTATTTT. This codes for CASSFVLRATDTQYF.

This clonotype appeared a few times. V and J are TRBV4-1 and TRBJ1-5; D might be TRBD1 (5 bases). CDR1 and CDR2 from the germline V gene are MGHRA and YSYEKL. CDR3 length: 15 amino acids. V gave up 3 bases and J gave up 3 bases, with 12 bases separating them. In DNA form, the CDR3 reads TGCGCCAGCAGCCAGGAACAAGGGGACAATCAGCCCCAGCATTTT. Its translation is CASSQEQGDNQPQHF.

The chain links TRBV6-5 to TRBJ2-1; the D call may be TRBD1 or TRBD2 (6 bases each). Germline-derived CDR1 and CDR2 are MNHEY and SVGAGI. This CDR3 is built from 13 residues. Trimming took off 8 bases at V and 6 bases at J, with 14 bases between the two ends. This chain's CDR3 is CASGQGRRNEQFF. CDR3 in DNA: TGTGCCAGCGGGCAGGGGAGGCGCAATGAGCAGTTCTTC.

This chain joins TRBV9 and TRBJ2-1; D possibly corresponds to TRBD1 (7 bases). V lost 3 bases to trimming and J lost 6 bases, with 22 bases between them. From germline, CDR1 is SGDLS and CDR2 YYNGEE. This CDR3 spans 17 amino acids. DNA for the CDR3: TGTGCCAGCAGCGCGCCTCGACAGGGACTGAGATGCAATGAGCAGTTCTTC. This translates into CASSAPRQGLRCNEQFF.

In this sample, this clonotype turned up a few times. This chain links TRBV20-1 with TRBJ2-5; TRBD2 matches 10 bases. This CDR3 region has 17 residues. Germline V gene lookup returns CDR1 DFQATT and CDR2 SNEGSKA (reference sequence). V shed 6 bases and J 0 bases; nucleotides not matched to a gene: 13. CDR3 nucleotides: TGCAGTGCCTCCCCAGCGGGGGGGCGGGGGTACCAAGAGACCCAGTACTTC. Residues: CSASPAGGRGYQETQYF.

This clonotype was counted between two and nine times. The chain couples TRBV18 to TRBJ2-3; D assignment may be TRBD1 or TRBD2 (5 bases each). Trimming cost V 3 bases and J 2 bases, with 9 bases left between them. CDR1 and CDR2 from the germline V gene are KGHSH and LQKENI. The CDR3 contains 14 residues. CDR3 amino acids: CASSPGTITDTQYF. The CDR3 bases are TGTGCCAGCTCACCCGGGACGATCACAGATACGCAGTATTTT.